The clone carrying this T cell receptor beta chain was found a few times. Its antigen is not known. This record belongs to a study of T-cell memory formation after mild COVID-19. Regarding the study as a whole: Mainly in CM and EM were contracting CD4+ clones; CD8+ were in EMRA.

The CDR3 extends over 13 amino acids. V dropped 6 bases and J dropped 6 bases, with 11 bases sitting between them. TCRdb re-called the 5' RACE reads with MiXCR, one entry per CDR3 protein. This sample yields about 560,000 distinct CDR3 sequences, of which less than 25% are seen a single time; about 8.7% belongs to the top ten. The clonotype comes from an adult woman who had mild COVID-19 (a few samples of this study predate the infection). Cell type and time point are not known. The chain links TRBV12-3 or TRBV12-4 to TRBJ1-4; the D gene is possibly TRBD1 (6 bases). Sequenced material: PBMCs or a T cell subset sorted from them (not recorded which). CDR3 sequence: CASSPGEDEKLFF. The CDR3 DNA reads as TGTGCCAGCAGCCCAGGGGAGGATGAAAAACTGTTTTTT.